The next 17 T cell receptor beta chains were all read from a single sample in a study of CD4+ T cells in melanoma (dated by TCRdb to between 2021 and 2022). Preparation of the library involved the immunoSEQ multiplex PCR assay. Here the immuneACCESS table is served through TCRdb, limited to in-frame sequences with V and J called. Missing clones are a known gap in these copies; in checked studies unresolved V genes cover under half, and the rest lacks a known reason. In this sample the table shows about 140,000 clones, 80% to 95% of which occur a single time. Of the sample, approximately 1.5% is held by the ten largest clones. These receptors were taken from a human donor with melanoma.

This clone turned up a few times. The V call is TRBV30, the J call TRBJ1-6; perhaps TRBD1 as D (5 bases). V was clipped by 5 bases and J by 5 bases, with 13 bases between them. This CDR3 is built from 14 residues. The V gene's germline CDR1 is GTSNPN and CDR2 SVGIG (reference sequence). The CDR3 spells CAWRDSLDNSPLHF. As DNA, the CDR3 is TGTGCCTGGCGAGACAGTTTAGATAATTCACCCCTCCACTTT.

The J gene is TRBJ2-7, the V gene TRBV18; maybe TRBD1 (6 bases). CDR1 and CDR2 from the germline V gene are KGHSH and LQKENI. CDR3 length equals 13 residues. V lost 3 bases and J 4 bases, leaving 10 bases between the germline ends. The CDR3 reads CASSPNRAYEQYF. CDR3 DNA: TGTGCCAGCTCACCGAACAGGGCGTACGAGCAGTACTTC.

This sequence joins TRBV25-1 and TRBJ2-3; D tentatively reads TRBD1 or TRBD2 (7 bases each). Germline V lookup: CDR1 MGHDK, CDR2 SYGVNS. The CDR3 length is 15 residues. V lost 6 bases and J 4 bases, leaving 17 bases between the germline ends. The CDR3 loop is CASRTTGRAPDTQYF. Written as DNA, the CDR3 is TGTGCCAGCAGGACGACAGGGAGGGCCCCAGATACGCAGTATTTT.

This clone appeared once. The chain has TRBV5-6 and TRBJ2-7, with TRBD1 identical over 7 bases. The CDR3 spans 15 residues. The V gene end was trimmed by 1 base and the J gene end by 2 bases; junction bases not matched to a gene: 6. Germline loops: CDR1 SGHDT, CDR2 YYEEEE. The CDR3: CASSLLGQVTYEQYF. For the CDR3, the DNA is TGTGCCAGCAGCTTGTTAGGACAGGTTACCTACGAGCAGTACTTC.

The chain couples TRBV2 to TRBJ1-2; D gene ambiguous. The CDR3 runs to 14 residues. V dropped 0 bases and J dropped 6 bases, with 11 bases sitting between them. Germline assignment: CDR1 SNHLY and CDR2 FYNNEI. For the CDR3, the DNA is TGTGCCAGCAGTGAAGCGCGGGCTGTGGATGGCTACACCTTC. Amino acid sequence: CASSEARAVDGYTF.

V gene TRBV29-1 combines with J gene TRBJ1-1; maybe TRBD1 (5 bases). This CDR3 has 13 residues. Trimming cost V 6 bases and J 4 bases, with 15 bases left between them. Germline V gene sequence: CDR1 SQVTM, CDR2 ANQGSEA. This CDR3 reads CSVGGTAFTEAFF. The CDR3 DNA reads TGCAGCGTCGGCGGGACGGCTTTCACTGAAGCTTTCTTT.

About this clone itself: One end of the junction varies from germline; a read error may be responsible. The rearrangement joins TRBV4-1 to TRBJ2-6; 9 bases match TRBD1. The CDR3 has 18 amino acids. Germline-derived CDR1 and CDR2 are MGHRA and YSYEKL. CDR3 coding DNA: TGCGCCAGCACCCAACCTGGGACAGGGTTCGGTGGGGCCAACGTCCTGACTTTC. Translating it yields CASTQPGTGFGGANVLTF.

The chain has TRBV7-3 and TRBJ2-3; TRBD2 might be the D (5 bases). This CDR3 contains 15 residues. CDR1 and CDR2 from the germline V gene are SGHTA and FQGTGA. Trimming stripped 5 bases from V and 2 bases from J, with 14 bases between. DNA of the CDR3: TGTGCCAGCAGCGGCGGGCTCGGGTACACAGATACGCAGTATTTT. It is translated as CASSGGLGYTDTQYF.

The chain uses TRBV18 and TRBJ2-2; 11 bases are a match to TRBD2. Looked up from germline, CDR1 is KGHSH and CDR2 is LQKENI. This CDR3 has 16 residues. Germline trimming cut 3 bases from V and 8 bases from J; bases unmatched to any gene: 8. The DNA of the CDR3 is TGTGCCAGCTCACCCCTTAGCGGGGGGGCCGGAGGGGAGCTGTTTTTT. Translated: CASSPLSGGAGGELFF.

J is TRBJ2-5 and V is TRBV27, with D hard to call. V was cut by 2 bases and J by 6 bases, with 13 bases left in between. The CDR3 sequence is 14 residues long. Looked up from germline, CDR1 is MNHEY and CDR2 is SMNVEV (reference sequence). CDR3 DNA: TGTGCCAGCAGTTTAGAAAGGGTCTCGAAGACCCAGTACTTC. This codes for CASSLERVSKTQYF.

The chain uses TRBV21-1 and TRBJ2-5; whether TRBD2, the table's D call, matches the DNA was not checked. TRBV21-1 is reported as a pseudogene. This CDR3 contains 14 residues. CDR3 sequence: CASSKARLAETQYF. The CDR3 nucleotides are TGTGCCAGCAGCAAAGCCCGACTAGCGGAGACCCAGTACTTC.

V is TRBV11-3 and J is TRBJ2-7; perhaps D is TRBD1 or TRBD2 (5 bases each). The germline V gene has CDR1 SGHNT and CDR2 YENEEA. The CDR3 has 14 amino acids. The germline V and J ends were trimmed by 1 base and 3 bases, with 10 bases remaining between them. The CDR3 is CASSLGGPGYEQYF. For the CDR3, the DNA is TGTGCCAGCAGCTTAGGGGGACCGGGCTACGAGCAGTACTTC.

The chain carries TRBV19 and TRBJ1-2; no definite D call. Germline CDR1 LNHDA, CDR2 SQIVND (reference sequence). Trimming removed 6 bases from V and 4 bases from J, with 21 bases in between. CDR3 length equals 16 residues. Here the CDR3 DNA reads TGTGCCAGTAGACAAACGACCGACGTATTTCGCTATGGCTACACCTTC. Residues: CASRQTTDVFRYGYTF.

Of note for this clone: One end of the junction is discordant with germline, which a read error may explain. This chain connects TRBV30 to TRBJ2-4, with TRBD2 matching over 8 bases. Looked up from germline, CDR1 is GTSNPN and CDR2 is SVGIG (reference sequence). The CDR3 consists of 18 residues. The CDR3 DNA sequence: TGTGCCTGGAGTCCACCTCTTACGGGGGGGCTCTCCAAAAACATTCGGTACTTC. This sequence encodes CAWSPPLTGGLSKNIRYF.

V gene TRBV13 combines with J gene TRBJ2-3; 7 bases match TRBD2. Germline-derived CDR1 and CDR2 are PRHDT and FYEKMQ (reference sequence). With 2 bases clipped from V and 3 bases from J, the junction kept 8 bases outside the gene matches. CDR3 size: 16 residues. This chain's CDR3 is CASSLWDYVRTDTQYF. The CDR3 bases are TGTGCCAGCAGCTTATGGGACTACGTACGTACAGATACGCAGTATTTT.

The CDR3 sequence: CASSAGGLVTDTQYF. As DNA, the CDR3 is TGTGCCAGCAGCGCGGGGGGTCTCGTCACAGATACGCAGTATTTT. V usage is TRBV2 and J usage is TRBJ2-3; TRBD2 aligns across 8 bases. This CDR3 has 15 amino acids. Per the germline V gene, CDR1 is SNHLY and CDR2 is FYNNEI. V shed 6 bases, J shed 2 bases, and the junction held 7 bases outside the gene matches. The variable domain in full, completed from reference TRBV2 and TRBJ2-3, reads EPEVTQTPSHQVTQMGQEVILRCVPISNHLYFYWYRQILGQKVEFLVSFYNNEISEKSEIFDDQFSVERPDGSNFTLKIRSTKLEDSAMYFCASSAGGLVTDTQYFGPGTRLTVL.

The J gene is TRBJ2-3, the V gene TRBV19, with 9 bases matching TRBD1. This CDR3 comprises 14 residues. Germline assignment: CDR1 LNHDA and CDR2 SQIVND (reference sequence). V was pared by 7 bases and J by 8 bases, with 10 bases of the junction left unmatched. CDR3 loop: CASTGQGRVGTQYF. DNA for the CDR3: TGTGCCAGTACCGGACAGGGGCGCGTTGGTACGCAGTATTTT.